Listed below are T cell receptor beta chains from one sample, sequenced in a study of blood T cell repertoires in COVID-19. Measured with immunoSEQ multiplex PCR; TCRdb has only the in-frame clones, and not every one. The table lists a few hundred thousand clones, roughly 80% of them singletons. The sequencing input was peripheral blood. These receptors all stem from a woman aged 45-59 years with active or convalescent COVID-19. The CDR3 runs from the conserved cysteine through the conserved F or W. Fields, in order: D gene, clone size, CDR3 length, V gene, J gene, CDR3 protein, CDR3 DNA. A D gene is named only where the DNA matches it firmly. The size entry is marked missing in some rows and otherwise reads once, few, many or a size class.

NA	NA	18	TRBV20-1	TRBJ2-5	CSASQLAFQGPGQETQYF	TGCAGTGCTAGTCAGCTAGCGTTTCAGGGACCGGGGCAAGAGACCCAGTACTTC
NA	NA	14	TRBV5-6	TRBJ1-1	CASSNSEANTEAFF	TGTGCCAGCAGCAACTCGGAGGCGAACACTGAAGCTTTCTTT
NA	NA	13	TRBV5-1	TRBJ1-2	CASSVNRGGGYTF	TGCGCCAGCAGCGTGAATAGGGGAGGTGGCTACACCTTC
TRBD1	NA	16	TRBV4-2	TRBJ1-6	CASSQDPGTGGSPLHF	TGTGCCAGCAGCCAAGACCCCGGGACAGGGGGCTCACCCCTCCACTTT
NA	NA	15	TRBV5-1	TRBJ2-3	CASSREPYSTDTQYF	TGCGCCAGCAGCCGGGAGCCCTACTCCACAGATACGCAGTATTTT
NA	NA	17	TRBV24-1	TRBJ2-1	CATSDSTGPILGDEQFF	TGTGCCACCAGTGATTCGACTGGCCCAATCCTCGGGGATGAGCAGTTCTTC
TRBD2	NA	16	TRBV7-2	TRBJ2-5	CASSLTSGMSGETQYF	TGTGCCAGCAGCTTGACTAGCGGGATGAGCGGGGAGACCCAGTACTTC
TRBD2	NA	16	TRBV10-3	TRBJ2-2	CATSLEAGGNTGELFF	TGTGCCACCAGCCTGGAAGCGGGAGGGAACACCGGGGAGCTGTTTTTT
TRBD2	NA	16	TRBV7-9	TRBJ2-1	CASSPWGSGRTNEQFF	TGTGCCAGCAGCCCCTGGGGGAGCGGGAGGACAAATGAGCAGTTCTTC
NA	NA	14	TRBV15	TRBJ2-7	CATSRGGLSHEQYF	TGTGCCACCAGCAGAGGGGGCCTTTCCCACGAGCAGTACTTC
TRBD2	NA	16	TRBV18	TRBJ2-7	CASSPAASGHSYEQYF	TGTGCCAGCTCACCAGCGGCTAGCGGGCACTCCTACGAGCAGTACTTC
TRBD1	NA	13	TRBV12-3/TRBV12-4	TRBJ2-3	CASNRGQTDTQYF	TGTGCCAGTAACAGGGGTCAGACAGATACGCAGTATTTT
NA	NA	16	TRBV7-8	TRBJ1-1	CASSLTGGGLNTEAFF	TGTGCCAGCAGCTTGACAGGTGGGGGATTGAACACTGAAGCTTTCTTT
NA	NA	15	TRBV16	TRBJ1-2	CASSSEQGLEDGYTF	TGTGCCAGCAGCTCGGAACAGGGCTTAGAGGACGGCTACACCTTC
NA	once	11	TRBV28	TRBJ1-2	CASSWSVDYTF	TGTGCCAGCAGTTGGTCGGTAGACTACACCTTC
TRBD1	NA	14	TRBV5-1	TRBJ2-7	CASSRDRASYEQYF	TGCGCCAGCAGCAGGGACAGGGCCTCCTACGAGCAGTACTTC
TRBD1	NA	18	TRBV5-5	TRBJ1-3	CASSSTPGQASSGNTIYF	TGTGCCAGCAGCTCCACCCCCGGACAGGCGTCCTCTGGAAACACCATATATTTT
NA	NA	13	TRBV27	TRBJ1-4	CASSFSANEKLFF	TGTGCCAGCAGTTTCTCGGCTAATGAAAAACTGTTTTTT
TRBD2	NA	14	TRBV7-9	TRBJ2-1	CASSFSGGRNEQFF	TGTGCCAGCAGCTTCTCCGGGGGGAGAAATGAGCAGTTCTTC
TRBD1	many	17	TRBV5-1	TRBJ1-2	CASSLVGGQQRTYGYTF	TGCGCCAGCAGCTTGGTGGGGGGACAGCAAAGAACTTATGGCTACACCTTC
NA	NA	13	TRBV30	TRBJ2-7	CAWKVQGHYEQYF	TGTGCCTGGAAGGTCCAGGGCCACTACGAGCAGTACTTC
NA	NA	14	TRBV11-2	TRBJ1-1	CASSPQGLNTEAFF	TGTGCCAGCAGCCCACAGGGCCTGAACACTGAAGCTTTCTTT
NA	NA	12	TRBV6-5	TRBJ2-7	CASSLSSYEQYF	TGTGCCAGCAGCCTTAGCTCCTACGAGCAGTACTTC
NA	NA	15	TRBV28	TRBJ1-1	CASSFISGHFTEAFF	TGTGCCAGCAGTTTTATATCGGGACACTTCACTGAAGCTTTCTTT
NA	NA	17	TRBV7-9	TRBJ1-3	CASSLLTQGRSGNTIYF	TGTGCCAGCAGCTTACTCACGCAGGGTCGCTCTGGAAACACCATATATTTT
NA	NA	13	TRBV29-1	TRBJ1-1	CSVDRVLNTEAFF	TGCAGCGTTGACAGGGTATTGAACACTGAAGCTTTCTTT
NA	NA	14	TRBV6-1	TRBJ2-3	CASSEDAPRDTQYF	TGTGCCAGCAGTGAAGATGCTCCCCGGGATACGCAGTATTTT
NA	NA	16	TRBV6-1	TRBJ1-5	CASSETRWGTDQPQHF	TGTGCCAGCAGTGAAACCCGGTGGGGCACCGATCAGCCCCAGCATTTT
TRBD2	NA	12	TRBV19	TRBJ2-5	CAAGGRRETQYF	TGTGCCGCGGGGGGGCGTCGAGAGACCCAGTACTTC
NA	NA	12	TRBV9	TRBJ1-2	CASSVAGHGYTF	TGTGCCAGCAGCGTAGCAGGGCATGGCTACACCTTC
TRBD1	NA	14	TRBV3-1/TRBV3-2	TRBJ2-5	CASSFLTGIETQYF	TGTGCCAGCAGCTTCCTGACAGGGATCGAGACCCAGTACTTC
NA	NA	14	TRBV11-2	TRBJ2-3	CASSLGRSTDTQYF	TGTGCCAGCAGCTTAGGGCGGAGCACAGATACGCAGTATTTT
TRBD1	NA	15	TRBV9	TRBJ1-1	CASSAQRTGGPVAFF	TGTGCCAGCAGCGCGCAAAGGACAGGGGGGCCGGTAGCTTTCTTT
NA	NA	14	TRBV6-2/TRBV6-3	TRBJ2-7	CASSPIGGESEQYF	TGTGCCAGCAGTCCGATAGGAGGCGAGAGCGAGCAGTACTTC
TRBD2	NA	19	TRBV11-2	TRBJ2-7	CASRPLGLAGVHRSYEQYF	TGTGCCAGCAGGCCTCTCGGACTAGCGGGAGTGCACCGCTCCTACGAGCAGTACTTC
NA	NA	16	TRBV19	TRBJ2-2	CASSIGPHHYTGELFF	TGTGCCAGTAGTATAGGGCCCCATCATTACACCGGGGAGCTGTTTTTT
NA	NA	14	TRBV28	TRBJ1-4	CASGPRGEEEKLFF	TGTGCCAGCGGGCCCAGGGGAGAGGAAGAAAAACTGTTTTTT
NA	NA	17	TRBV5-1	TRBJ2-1	CASSLAGGTIIGNEQFF	TGCGCCAGCAGCTTGGCTGGGGGGACGATTATAGGTAATGAGCAGTTCTTC
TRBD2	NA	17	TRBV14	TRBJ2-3	CASSQSRGGSSTDTQYF	TGTGCCAGCAGCCAATCCCGTGGCGGGAGTAGCACAGATACGCAGTATTTT
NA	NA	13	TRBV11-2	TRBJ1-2	CASSWTEDYGYTF	TGTGCCAGCAGTTGGACAGAAGATTATGGCTACACCTTC
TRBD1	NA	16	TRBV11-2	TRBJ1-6	CASSLEVTGKGSPLHF	TGTGCCAGCAGCTTAGAGGTGACAGGGAAAGGTTCACCCCTCCACTTT
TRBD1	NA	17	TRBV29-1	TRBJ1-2	CSVEDGWGTGGFYGYTF	TGCAGCGTTGAAGATGGATGGGGGACAGGGGGCTTCTATGGCTACACCTTC
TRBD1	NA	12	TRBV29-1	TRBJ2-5	CSAGQVQETQYF	TGCAGCGCAGGACAGGTCCAAGAGACCCAGTACTTC
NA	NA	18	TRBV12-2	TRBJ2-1	CASRLEVGELPIYNEQFF	TGTGCAAGTCGCTTAGAAGTAGGGGAACTACCAATATACAATGAGCAGTTCTTC
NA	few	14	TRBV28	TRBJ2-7	CASSLPGSSYEQYF	TGTGCCAGCAGTTTACCCGGGTCCTCCTACGAGCAGTACTTC
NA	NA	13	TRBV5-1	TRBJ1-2	CASSEQELYGYTF	TGCGCCAGCAGCGAACAGGAGCTCTATGGCTACACCTTC
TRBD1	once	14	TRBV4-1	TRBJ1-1	CASSQITGGTEAFF	TGCGCCAGCAGCCAGATAACAGGGGGCACTGAAGCTTTCTTT
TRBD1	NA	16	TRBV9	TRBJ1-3	CASSTDLRGSGNTIYF	TGTGCCAGCAGCACCGACCTCAGGGGGAGTGGAAACACCATATATTTT
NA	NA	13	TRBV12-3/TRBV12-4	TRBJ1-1	CAFAKALNTEAFF	TGTGCCTTCGCGAAAGCCTTGAACACTGAAGCTTTCTTT
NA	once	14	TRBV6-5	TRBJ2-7	CASSYSDGVYEQYF	TGTGCCAGCAGTTACTCTGACGGAGTCTACGAGCAGTACTTC
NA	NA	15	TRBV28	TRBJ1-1	CASSLARAMNTEAFF	TGTGCCAGCAGTTTGGCCAGGGCTATGAACACTGAAGCTTTCTTT
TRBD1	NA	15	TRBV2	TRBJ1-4	CASSEDRGHYEKLFF	TGTGCCAGCAGTGAAGACAGGGGGCACTACGAAAAACTGTTTTTT
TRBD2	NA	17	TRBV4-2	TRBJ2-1	CASSQDPASGAYNEQFF	TGTGCCAGCAGCCAAGACCCGGCTAGCGGAGCCTACAATGAGCAGTTCTTC
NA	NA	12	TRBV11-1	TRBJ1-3	CASSQSRNTIYF	TGTGCCAGCAGCCAGTCAAGAAACACCATATATTTT
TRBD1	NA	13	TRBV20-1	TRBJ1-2	CSASWDSDYGYTF	TGCAGTGCTAGTTGGGACAGTGACTATGGCTACACCTTC
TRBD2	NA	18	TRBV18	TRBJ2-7	CASSPRSATSASSYEQYF	TGTGCCAGCTCACCTCGCTCGGCTACTAGCGCTAGCTCCTACGAGCAGTACTTC
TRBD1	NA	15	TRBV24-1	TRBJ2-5	CATSVGDRGQETQYF	TGTGCCACCAGTGTTGGGGACAGGGGCCAAGAGACCCAGTACTTC
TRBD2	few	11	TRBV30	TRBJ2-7	CAWTSGYEQYF	TGTGCCTGGACTAGCGGCTACGAGCAGTACTTC
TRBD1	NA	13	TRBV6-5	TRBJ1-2	CASTGGANYGYTF	TGTGCCAGCACAGGGGGCGCGAACTATGGCTACACCTTC
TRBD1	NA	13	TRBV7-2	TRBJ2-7	CASSRDRGYEQYF	TGTGCCAGCAGCCGTGACAGGGGATACGAGCAGTACTTC